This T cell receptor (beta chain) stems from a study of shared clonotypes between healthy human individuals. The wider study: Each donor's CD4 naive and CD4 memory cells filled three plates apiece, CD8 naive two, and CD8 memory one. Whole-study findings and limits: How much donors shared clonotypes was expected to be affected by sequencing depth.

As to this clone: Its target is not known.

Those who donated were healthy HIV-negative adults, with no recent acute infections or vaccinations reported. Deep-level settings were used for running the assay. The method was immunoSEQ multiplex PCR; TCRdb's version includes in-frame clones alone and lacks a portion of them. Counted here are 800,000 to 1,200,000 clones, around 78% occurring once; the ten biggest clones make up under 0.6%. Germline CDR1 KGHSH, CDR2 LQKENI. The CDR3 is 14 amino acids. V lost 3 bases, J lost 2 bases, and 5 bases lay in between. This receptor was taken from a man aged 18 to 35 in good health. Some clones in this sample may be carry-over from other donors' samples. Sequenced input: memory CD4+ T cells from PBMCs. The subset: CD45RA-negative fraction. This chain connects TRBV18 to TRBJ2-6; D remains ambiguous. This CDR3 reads CASSPETGANVLTF. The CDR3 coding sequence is TGTGCCAGCTCACCCGAGACTGGGGCCAACGTCCTGACTTTC.